Listed below are T cell receptor beta chains from one sample, sequenced in a study of CD8 T cells in ankylosing spondylitis. TCRdb reanalysed the 5' RACE reads using MiXCR and keeps one entry per CDR3 protein. The sample lists hundreds of thousands of distinct CDR3 sequences, around 26% occurring once. Sequenced sample: blood, either unsorted or a sorted T cell fraction (not recorded which). The receptors stem from a male donor with ankylosing spondylitis. Both conserved end residues are part of each CDR3. A D gene is named only where the DNA matches it firmly. The listing skips clone size in some rows; elsewhere it reads once, few, many or a size class.

j_call clone_size v_call d_call cdr3_aa cdr3_nt
TRBJ2-1 - TRBV29-1 - CSGEYNEQFF TGCAGCGGGGAATACAATGAGCAGTTCTTC
TRBJ2-5 - TRBV12-3/TRBV12-4 TRBD1 CASSRQGETQYF TGTGCCAGCAGTCGACAGGGCGAGACCCAGTACTTC
TRBJ1-6 few TRBV18 - CASSPERASPLHF TGTGCCAGCTCACCAGAGAGGGCTTCACCCCTCCACTTT
TRBJ2-1 - TRBV4-2 - CAGSARDAREYEQFF TGTGCCGGCAGTGCCCGGGATGCTAGGGAGTATGAGCAGTTCTTC
TRBJ2-3 few TRBV6-1 - CASSTADTQYF TGTGCCAGCAGTACAGCAGATACGCAGTATTTT
TRBJ1-4 few TRBV9 TRBD1 CASSVALKGQGNEKLFF TGTGCCAGCAGCGTCGCGCTGAAGGGACAGGGAAACGAAAAACTGTTTTTT
TRBJ2-1 many TRBV5-1 - CASNGGGESYNEQFF TGCGCCAGCAATGGTGGAGGGGAGTCCTACAATGAGCAGTTCTTC
TRBJ2-3 few TRBV5-1 - CASSLTLAPTTDTQYF TGCGCCAGCAGCTTGACCTTAGCCCCAACCACAGATACGCAGTATTTT
TRBJ1-5 medium-sized TRBV5-1 - CASSLDRLDSNQPQHF TGCGCCAGCAGCTTAGACAGACTAGATTCCAATCAGCCCCAGCATTTT
TRBJ2-1 few TRBV7-7 - CASSQTTYNEQFF TGTGCCAGCAGCCAGACTACTTACAATGAGCAGTTCTTC
TRBJ1-2 - TRBV6-2/TRBV6-3 - CASRPTGEIYGYTF TGTGCCAGCAGACCAACAGGAGAGATCTATGGCTACACCTTC
TRBJ1-2 - TRBV11-2 - CASSLRGNSSYGYTF TGTGCCAGCAGCCTCAGAGGAAACAGTTCCTATGGCTACACCTTC
TRBJ2-2 - TRBV29-1 TRBD1 CSVKTGTNTGELFF TGCAGCGTGAAGACAGGGACGAACACCGGGGAGCTGTTTTTT
TRBJ2-1 few TRBV3-1 - CASSRLDNEQFF TGTGCCAGCAGCCGCCTTGACAATGAGCAGTTCTTC
TRBJ2-1 few TRBV5-1 TRBD1 CASSLEDRVSSYNEQFF TGCGCCAGCAGCTTGGAGGACAGGGTGAGCTCCTACAATGAGCAGTTCTTC
TRBJ2-7 - TRBV7-2 TRBD2 CASSGTSGRAYEQYF TGTGCCAGCAGCGGTACTAGCGGGAGGGCTTACGAGCAGTACTTC
TRBJ2-5 - TRBV20-1 - CSPSAQETQYF TGCAGTCCTAGCGCTCAAGAGACCCAGTACTTC